The source of this TCR beta chain is a study of STAT5B mutations in CD4+ large granular lymphocyte leukemia. In the study overall: Among healthy controls, a particular HLA allele went with more CDR3 'QG' motifs. Findings and caveats of the study: Data were not HLA-matched across samples. TRBV06-family usage was enriched in top patient clones (8/27) versus controls (2/35). CD4-sorted patient repertoires seemed more clonal than healthy CD4+ repertoires.

Trimming took 4 bases from V and 1 from J; bases not matched to a gene: 3. Germline V gene lookup returns CDR1 MNHNY and CDR2 SVGAGI (reference sequence). CDR3 length: 15 residues. Sequencing was performed with immunoSEQ multiplex PCR; in TCRdb, only in-frame clones are kept and a portion is missing. This sample has tens of thousands of clones; approximately 84% occur once, and the top ten carry 0.3% to 0.35%. For this clone: Antigen unknown.

The rearrangement joins TRBV6-6 to TRBJ2-7; TRBD1 aligns across 11 bases. This clonotype was sampled from a human donor in good health. Sample: CD4+ T cells from blood buffy coats. The CDR3 DNA sequence: TGTGCCAGCAGTTCCGGACAGGGGGCTTCCTACGAGCAGTACTTC. Translation: CASSSGQGASYEQYF.